This TCR beta chain was sequenced in a study of metastatic and nonmetastatic thyroid tumors. Overall study context: Repertoires of blood and of tissue (tumor or nodule) from malignant and benign thyroid patients were compared. Study results and caveats: Benign nodules were reported to have significantly lower TCR beta diversity than malignant thyroid tumors, in blood and tumor.

The length of the CDR3 is 14 residues. The V and J ends lost 4 bases and 0 bases respectively, with 12 bases between them. From germline, CDR1 is DFQATT and CDR2 SNEGSKA (reference sequence). Of note for this clone: The antigen remains undetermined.

No treatment of any kind had been given to any patient before thyroid surgery. TCRdb redid the clone calls on the PCR reads using MiXCR. There are approximately 21,000 clones in the sample; more than 25% occur only once, and roughly 5.3% lies in the top ten. Sequences were obtained from tumor tissue. The V gene is TRBV20-1, the J gene TRBJ1-1; tentative D call: TRBD1 (5 bases). This clonotype originated in a female donor with papillary thyroid cancer or a benign thyroid nodule (not recorded which). Some clones in this sample may be carry-over from other donors' samples. The CDR3 nucleotides are TGCAGTGCTATACAGGTCCCAATGAACACTGAAGCTTTCTTT. Amino acid sequence: CSAIQVPMNTEAFF.